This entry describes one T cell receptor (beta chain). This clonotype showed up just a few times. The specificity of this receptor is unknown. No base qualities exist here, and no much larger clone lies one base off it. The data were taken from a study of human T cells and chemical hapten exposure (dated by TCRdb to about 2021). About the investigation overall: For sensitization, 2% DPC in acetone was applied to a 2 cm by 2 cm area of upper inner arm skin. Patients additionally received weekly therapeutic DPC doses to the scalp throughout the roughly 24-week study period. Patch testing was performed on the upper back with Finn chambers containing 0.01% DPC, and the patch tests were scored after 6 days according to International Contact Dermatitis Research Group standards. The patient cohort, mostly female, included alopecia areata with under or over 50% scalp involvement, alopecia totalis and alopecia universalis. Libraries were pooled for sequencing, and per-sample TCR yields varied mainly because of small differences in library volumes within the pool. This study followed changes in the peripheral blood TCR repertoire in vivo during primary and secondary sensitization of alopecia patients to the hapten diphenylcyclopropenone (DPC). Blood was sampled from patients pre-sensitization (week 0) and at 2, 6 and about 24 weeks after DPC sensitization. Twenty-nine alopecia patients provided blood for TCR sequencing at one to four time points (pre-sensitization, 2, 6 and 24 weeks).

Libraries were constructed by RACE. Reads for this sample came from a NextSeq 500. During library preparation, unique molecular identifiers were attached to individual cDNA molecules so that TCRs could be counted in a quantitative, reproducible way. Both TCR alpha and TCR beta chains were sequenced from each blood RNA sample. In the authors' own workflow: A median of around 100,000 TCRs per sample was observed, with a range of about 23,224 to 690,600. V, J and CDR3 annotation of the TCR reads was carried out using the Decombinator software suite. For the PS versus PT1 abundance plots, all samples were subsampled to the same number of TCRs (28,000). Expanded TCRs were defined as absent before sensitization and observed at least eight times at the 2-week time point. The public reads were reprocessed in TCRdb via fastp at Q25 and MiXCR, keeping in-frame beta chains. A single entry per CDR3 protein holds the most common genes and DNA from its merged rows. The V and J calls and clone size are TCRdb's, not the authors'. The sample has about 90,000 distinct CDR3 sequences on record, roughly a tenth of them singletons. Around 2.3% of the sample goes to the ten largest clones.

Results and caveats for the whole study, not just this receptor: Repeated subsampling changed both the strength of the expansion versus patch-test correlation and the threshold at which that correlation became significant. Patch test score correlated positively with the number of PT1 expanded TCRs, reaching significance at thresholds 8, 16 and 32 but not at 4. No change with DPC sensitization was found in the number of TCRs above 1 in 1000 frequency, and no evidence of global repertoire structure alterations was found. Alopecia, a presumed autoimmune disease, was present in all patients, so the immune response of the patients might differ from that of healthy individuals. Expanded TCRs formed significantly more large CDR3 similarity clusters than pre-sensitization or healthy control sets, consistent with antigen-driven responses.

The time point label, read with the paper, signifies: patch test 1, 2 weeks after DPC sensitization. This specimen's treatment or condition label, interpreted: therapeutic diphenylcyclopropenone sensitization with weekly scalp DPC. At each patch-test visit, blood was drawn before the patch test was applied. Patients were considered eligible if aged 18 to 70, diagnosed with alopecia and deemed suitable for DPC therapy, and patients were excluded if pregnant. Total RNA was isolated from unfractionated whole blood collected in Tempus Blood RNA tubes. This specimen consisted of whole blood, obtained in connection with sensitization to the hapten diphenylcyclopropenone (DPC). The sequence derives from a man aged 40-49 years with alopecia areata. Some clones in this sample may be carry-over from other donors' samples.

The CDR3 region: CSASPSDGNNEQFF. Here is the DNA: TGCAGTGCGTCGCCTAGCGACGGAAACAATGAGCAGTTCTTC. Recombination joined TRBV20-1 with TRBJ2-1, with TRBD2 tentatively as D gene (6 bases match). CDR1 and CDR2 were assigned from the germline V gene (reference sequence) as DFQATT and SNEGSKA. V and J lose 6 bases and 5 bases, and a span of 17 bases separates them. Spanning cysteine to phenylalanine, the CDR3 consists of 14 amino acids. The retained sequence is limited to the CDR3, 42 bases, with the frame set at the first base.